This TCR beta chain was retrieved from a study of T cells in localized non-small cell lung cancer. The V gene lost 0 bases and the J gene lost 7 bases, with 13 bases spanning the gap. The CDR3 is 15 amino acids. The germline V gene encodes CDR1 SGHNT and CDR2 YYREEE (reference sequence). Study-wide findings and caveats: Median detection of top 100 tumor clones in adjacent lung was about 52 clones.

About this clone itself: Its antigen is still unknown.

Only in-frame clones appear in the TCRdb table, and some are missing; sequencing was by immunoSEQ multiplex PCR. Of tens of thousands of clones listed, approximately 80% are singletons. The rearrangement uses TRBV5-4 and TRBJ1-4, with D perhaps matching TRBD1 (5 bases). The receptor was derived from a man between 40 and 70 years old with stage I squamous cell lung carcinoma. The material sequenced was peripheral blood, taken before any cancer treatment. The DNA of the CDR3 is TGTGCCAGCAGCTTGGGGGGCTCCGCGGGTGAAAAACTGTTTTTT. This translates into CASSLGGSAGEKLFF.